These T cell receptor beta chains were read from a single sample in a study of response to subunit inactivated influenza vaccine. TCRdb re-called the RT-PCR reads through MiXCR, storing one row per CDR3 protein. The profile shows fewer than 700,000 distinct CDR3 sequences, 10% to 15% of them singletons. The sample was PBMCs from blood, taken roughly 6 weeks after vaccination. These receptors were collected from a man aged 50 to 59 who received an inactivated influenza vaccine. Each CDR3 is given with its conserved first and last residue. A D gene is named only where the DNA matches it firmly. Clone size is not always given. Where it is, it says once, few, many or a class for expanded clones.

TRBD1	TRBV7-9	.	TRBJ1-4	TGTGCCAGCAGCTCCGGGACAGCTGAAAAACTGTTTTTT	CASSSGTAEKLFF
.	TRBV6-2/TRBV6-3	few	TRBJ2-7	TGTGCCAGCAGTTACGACCCCTACGAGCAGTACTTC	CASSYDPYEQYF
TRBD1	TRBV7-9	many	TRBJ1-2	TGTGCCAGCAGCTTATTCTATCCTGGACAGGGTCGAGGCTACACCTTC	CASSLFYPGQGRGYTF
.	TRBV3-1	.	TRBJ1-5	TGTGCCAGCGCAGGTACCGGCAATCAGCCCCAGCATTTT	CASAGTGNQPQHF
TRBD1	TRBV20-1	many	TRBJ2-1	TGCAGTGCCCCGCCCCCCACGGGACAGGGACATGAGCAGTTCTTC	CSAPPPTGQGHEQFF
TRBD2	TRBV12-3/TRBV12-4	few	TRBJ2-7	TGTGCCAGCAGTTCGACTAGCTATTACGAGCAGTACTTC	CASSSTSYYEQYF
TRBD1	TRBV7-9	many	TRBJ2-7	TGTGCCAGCAGAGGGACAGGGTTCTCCTACGAGCAGTACTTC	CASRGTGFSYEQYF
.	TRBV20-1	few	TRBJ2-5	TGCAGTGCTAGAGAGTCGGGCTCGCCAGGGGACTTC	CSARESGSPGDF
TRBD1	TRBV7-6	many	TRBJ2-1	TGTGCCAGCAGCTTACCGACAGGGGGTTACAATGAGCAGTTCTTC	CASSLPTGGYNEQFF
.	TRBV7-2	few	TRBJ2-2	TGTGCCAGCAGTCAGTACAGGGGGGAGCTGTTTTTT	CASSQYRGELFF
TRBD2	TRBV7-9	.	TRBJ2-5	TGTGCCAGCAGGGATCCGGGGGGATGGGAGACCCAGTACTTC	CASRDPGGWETQYF
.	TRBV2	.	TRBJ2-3	TGTGCCAGCACGGGCTCCAGCCCAGATACGCAGTATTTT	CASTGSSPDTQYF
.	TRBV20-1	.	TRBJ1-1	TGCAGTGCTAGAGACTGGCAGACTGAAGCTTTCTTT	CSARDWQTEAFF
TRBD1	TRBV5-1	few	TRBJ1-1	TGCGCCAGCAGCGGTCGGACAGGGGCGGTGGAAGCTTTCTTT	CASSGRTGAVEAFF
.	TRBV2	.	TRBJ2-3	TGTGCCAGCAGTGAAGTGGTTGGAGCAGATACGCAGTATTTT	CASSEVVGADTQYF
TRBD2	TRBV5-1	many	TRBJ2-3	TGCGCCAGCATGAGCATGACTAGCGGCCACACAGATACGCAGTATTTT	CASMSMTSGHTDTQYF
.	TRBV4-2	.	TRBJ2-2	TGTGCCAGCAGCCAAGTCGGCCCCGGGGAGCTGTTTTTT	CASSQVGPGELFF
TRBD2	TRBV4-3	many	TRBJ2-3	TGCGCCAGCAGCCAGGGGAGACTAGCGGGTAGCACAGATACGCAGTATTTT	CASSQGRLAGSTDTQYF
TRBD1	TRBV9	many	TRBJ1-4	TGTGCCAGCAGCGAGGGGGCAGGGCTGGAAAAACTGTTTTTT	CASSEGAGLEKLFF
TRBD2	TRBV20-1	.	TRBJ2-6	TGCAGTGCTAGAGAGTACGCGGGGGCTGGGGCCAACGTCCTGACTTTC	CSAREYAGAGANVLTF
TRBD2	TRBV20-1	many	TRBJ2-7	TGCAGTGTTTCTTTTGGGACTAGCGCCCGGGACGAGCAGTACTTC	CSVSFGTSARDEQYF
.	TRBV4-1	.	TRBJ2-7	TGCGCCAGCAGCCGAAGTGTGGGGGAATACGAGCAGTACTTC	CASSRSVGEYEQYF
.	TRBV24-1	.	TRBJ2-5	TGTGCCACCAGGATTGCGACCCAGTACTTC	CATRIATQYF
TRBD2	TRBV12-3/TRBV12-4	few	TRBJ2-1	TGTGCCAGCAGTCTTGGGGAAGTGAGCGGGGGCTATGAGCAGTTCTTC	CASSLGEVSGGYEQFF
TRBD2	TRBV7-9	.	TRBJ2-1	TGTGCCAGCAGCTTAGTAGCGGGAGGGGGGCATGAGCAGTTCTTC	CASSLVAGGGHEQFF
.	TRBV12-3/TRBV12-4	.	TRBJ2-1	TGTGCCAGCAGTCGGGACTCGAGGTACAATGAGCAGTTCTTC	CASSRDSRYNEQFF
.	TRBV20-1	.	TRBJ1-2	TGCTGTGCCCAGGGTCCGGGCTTGCCTAACTATGGCTACACCTTC	CCAQGPGLPNYGYTF
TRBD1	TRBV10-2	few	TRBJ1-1	TGCGCCACCAAAGTGGGGACAGGGGCTGAAGCTTTCTTT	CATKVGTGAEAFF
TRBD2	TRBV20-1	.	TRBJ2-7	TGCAGTGCTAAGCGGGAGGGCCTATACGAGCAGTACTTC	CSAKREGLYEQYF
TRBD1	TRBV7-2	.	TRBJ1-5	TGTGCCAGCAGCCTCCAGGGGACAGGGTTTAGCAATCAGCCCCAGCATTTT	CASSLQGTGFSNQPQHF
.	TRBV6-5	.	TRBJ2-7	TGTGCCAGCAGTTACTCGAGCCGCGGTGGGGGCCACGAGCAGTACTTC	CASSYSSRGGGHEQYF
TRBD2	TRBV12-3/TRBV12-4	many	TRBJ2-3	TGTGCCAGCAGTTCCATAGCGGGGGGGTTCACAGATACGCAGTATTTT	CASSSIAGGFTDTQYF
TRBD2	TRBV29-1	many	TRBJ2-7	TGCAGCGTTGCGGGCGGGAGGGCTTCCTACGAGCAGTACTTC	CSVAGGRASYEQYF
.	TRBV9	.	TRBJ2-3	TGTGCCAGCAGCGTAGAGGGTGGACAGAACACAGATACGCAGTATTTT	CASSVEGGQNTDTQYF
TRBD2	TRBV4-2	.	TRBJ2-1	TGTGCCAGCAGCCTAAGCGGGGGGAACTACAATGAGCAGTTCTTC	CASSLSGGNYNEQFF
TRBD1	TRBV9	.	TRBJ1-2	TGTGCCAGCAGCGTAGCGGACAGGATGGATGGGGGCTACACCTTC	CASSVADRMDGGYTF
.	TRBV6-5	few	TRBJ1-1	TGTGCCAGCAGTTTGGACGTTTGGAACACTGAAGCTTTCTTT	CASSLDVWNTEAFF
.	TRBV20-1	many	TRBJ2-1	TGCAGTGCTAGCCCCCGTAGTAATGAGCAGTTCTTC	CSASPRSNEQFF
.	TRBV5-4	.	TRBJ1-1	TGTGCCAGCAGCTTCCCGGGACAAAGAAACACTGAAGCTTTCTTT	CASSFPGQRNTEAFF